The clone carrying this TCR beta chain was picked up many times. What it binds is not known. Patients underwent thyroid surgery, and none had received any treatment before it. The sample belongs to a study of metastatic and nonmetastatic thyroid tumors. Study-level information: Patients with malignant and benign thyroid disease provided blood and tumor or nodule tissue, whose repertoires were compared.

Whole-study results and caveats: Reported TCR beta diversity, measured in blood and tumor, was significantly higher for malignant thyroid tumors than for benign nodules.

In the original analysis: Clinicopathological groups of papillary thyroid cancer showed CDR3 differences that were used to build a distant-metastasis classifier. Via MiXCR, TCRdb re-called the PCR reads. TCRdb, not the original authors, processed these V and J calls. The table has tens of thousands of clones, roughly an eighth seen once. The sequenced sample consisted of blood. The TCR was taken from a female donor with papillary thyroid cancer or a benign thyroid nodule (not recorded which). Some clones in this sample may be carry-over from other donors' samples.

The CDR3 is CASSIVLAGGGELFF. The CDR3 DNA follows: TGTGCCAGTAGTATTGTACTAGCGGGAGGCGGGGAGCTGTTTTTT. The chain has TRBV19 and TRBJ2-2, with 12 bases lining up with TRBD2. The CDR3 length is 15 residues. V dropped 3 bases and J dropped 7; count of bases not matched to a gene: 3. CDR1 and CDR2 from the germline V gene are LNHDA and SQIVND (reference sequence).